Listed below are T cell receptor beta chains from one sample, sequenced in a study of PD-L1 blockade in urothelial cancer. Assay: immunoSEQ multiplex PCR; the TCRdb copy retains only in-frame clones and omits some. Of just over 35,000 clones listed, about a third were seen once; the top ten hold 8% to 9.5%. Sequenced here: tumor tissue, sampled before atezolizumab (anti-PD-L1) treatment. The origin of the receptors is a man in his fifties or sixties with urothelial cancer. The CDR3 runs from the conserved cysteine through the conserved F or W. Fields, in order: V gene, CDR3 length, clone size, J gene, D gene, CDR3 protein, CDR3 DNA. A D gene is named only where the DNA matches it firmly. Clone size, where shown, is once, few, many, or a class for clones that have expanded.

>TRBV11-3|15|NA|TRBJ2-1|TRBD1
CASNLGQGPYNEQFF
TGTGCCAGCAACCTCGGACAGGGCCCCTACAATGAGCAGTTCTTC
>TRBV28|13|NA|TRBJ2-2|NA
CASDREATGELFF
TGTGCCAGCGACAGGGAGGCCACCGGGGAGCTGTTTTTT
>TRBV19|14|NA|TRBJ1-5|NA
CASMVHNSNQPQHF
TGTGCCAGTATGGTCCACAACTCCAATCAGCCCCAGCATTTT
>TRBV19|13|NA|TRBJ1-4|NA
CASSIGENEKLFF
TGTGCCAGTAGTATAGGAGAAAATGAAAAACTGTTTTTT
>TRBV18|15|NA|TRBJ2-1|TRBD2
CASSPGLGVLNEQFF
TGTGCCAGCTCACCGGGACTAGGGGTATTGAATGAGCAGTTCTTC
>TRBV28|14|NA|TRBJ1-1|NA
CASSPDRLYTEAFF
TGTGCCAGCAGTCCGGACAGATTATACACTGAAGCTTTCTTT
>TRBV4-1|13|few|TRBJ1-2|NA
CASSPGDNYGYTF
TGCGCCAGCAGCCCTGGGGATAACTATGGCTACACCTTC
>TRBV28|18|few|TRBJ2-3|TRBD2
CARQWKREGPRSTDTQYF
TGTGCCAGACAGTGGAAGCGGGAGGGCCCTCGGAGCACAGATACGCAGTATTTT
>TRBV18|15|NA|TRBJ2-3|TRBD2
CASSPGLGRTDTQYF
TGTGCCAGCTCACCGGGACTAGGCCGCACAGATACGCAGTATTTT
>TRBV15|16|NA|TRBJ1-4|NA
CATSREIVATNEKLFF
TGTGCCACCAGCCGCGAAATAGTTGCAACTAATGAAAAACTGTTTTTT
>TRBV18|16|NA|TRBJ2-2|NA
CASSPGQRSNTGELFF
TGTGCCAGCTCACCAGGGCAGAGGTCGAACACCGGGGAGCTGTTTTTT
>TRBV9|15|NA|TRBJ2-5|TRBD1
CASSVAADRVKTQYF
TGTGCCAGCAGCGTAGCTGCGGACAGGGTCAAGACCCAGTACTTC
>TRBV12-5|13|few|TRBJ1-1|NA
CASGLVGWVEAFF
TGTGCTAGTGGTTTGGTAGGATGGGTTGAAGCTTTCTTT
>TRBV5-8|13|NA|TRBJ2-7|TRBD2
CASSFRGGYEQYF
TGTGCCAGCAGCTTCCGGGGGGGCTACGAGCAGTACTTC
>TRBV30|14|NA|TRBJ1-2|NA
CAWALGTSNYGYTF
TGTGCCTGGGCCCTGGGGACATCTAACTATGGCTACACCTTC
>TRBV11-3|15|many|TRBJ2-1|NA
CASSLEGGARNEQFF
TGTGCCAGCAGCTTAGAGGGGGGGGCCCGGAATGAGCAGTTCTTC
>TRBV5-1|16|NA|TRBJ1-2|TRBD1
CASSLGQGALNYGYTF
TGCGCCAGCAGCTTGGGACAGGGGGCGCTTAACTATGGCTACACCTTC
>TRBV30|12|NA|TRBJ1-5|TRBD1
CAWGTGVGPQHF
TGTGCCTGGGGGACAGGGGTCGGACCCCAGCATTTT
>TRBV29-1|15|NA|TRBJ1-2|TRBD1
CSVLRDRESDYGYTF
TGCAGCGTTCTCCGGGACAGGGAGAGTGACTATGGCTACACCTTC
>TRBV29-1|14|NA|TRBJ1-2|TRBD1
CSAASPDRDYGYTF
TGCAGCGCTGCATCACCGGACAGGGATTATGGCTACACCTTC
>TRBV5-1|14|NA|TRBJ2-5|NA
CASSSDGLEETQYF
TGCGCCAGCAGCTCTGACGGGCTGGAAGAGACCCAGTACTTC
>TRBV19|17|NA|TRBJ2-2|NA
CASSISGLSLNTGELFF
TGTGCCAGTAGTATTTCCGGTTTGAGCCTTAACACCGGGGAGCTGTTTTTT
>TRBV5-1|17|NA|TRBJ2-1|NA
CASSLGQHRDPYNEQFF
TGCGCCAGCAGCTTGGGACAACACCGAGACCCCTACAATGAGCAGTTCTTC
>TRBV6-8|15|NA|TRBJ2-1|NA
CASSSRAGWRNEQFF
TGTGCCAGCAGTTCACGAGCGGGCTGGAGGAATGAGCAGTTCTTC
>TRBV1|19|NA|TRBJ2-3|NA
CTSSPRRASGGSSTDTQYF
TGCACCAGCAGCCCCCGGAGGGCTAGCGGGGGGTCTAGCACAGATACGCAGTATTTT
>TRBV18|19|NA|TRBJ2-3|NA
CASSPPNKAPGQGTDTQYF
TGTGCCAGCTCACCACCGAATAAGGCCCCGGGGCAAGGCACAGATACGCAGTATTTT
>TRBV19|15|once|TRBJ2-7|TRBD1
CASRDREPTSYEQYF
TGTGCCAGCAGGGACAGGGAACCGACTTCCTACGAGCAGTACTTC
>TRBV30|14|few|TRBJ1-1|NA
CAWTTGNLNTEAFF
TGTGCCTGGACAACAGGGAACCTGAACACTGAAGCTTTCTTT
>TRBV9|14|many|TRBJ2-3|NA
CASRKGQSTDTQYF
TGTGCCAGCAGAAAGGGCCAGAGCACAGATACGCAGTATTTT
>TRBV9|15|NA|TRBJ1-1|TRBD1
CASSVGTGRSTEAFF
TGTGCCAGCAGCGTTGGGACAGGGAGGAGCACTGAAGCTTTCTTT
>TRBV6-8|12|NA|TRBJ1-2|NA
CASKGTNYGYTF
TGTGCCAGCAAGGGGACTAACTATGGCTACACCTTC
>TRBV29-1|12|NA|TRBJ2-7|TRBD2
CSAGGRSYEQYF
TGCAGTGCCGGCGGGAGATCCTACGAGCAGTACTTC
>TRBV28|14|NA|TRBJ2-1|NA
CASSLSTENNEQFF
TGTGCCAGCAGTTTATCTACCGAAAACAATGAGCAGTTCTTC
>TRBV28|14|NA|TRBJ1-2|TRBD1
CASSRGQGGDGYTF
TGTGCCAGCAGCCGCGGACAGGGGGGTGATGGCTACACCTTC
>TRBV6-8|16|many|TRBJ2-3|NA
CAIREVSGAGTDTQYF
TGTGCCATCAGAGAGGTATCAGGGGCGGGCACAGATACGCAGTATTTT
>TRBV18|12|NA|TRBJ1-3|TRBD1
CASSPSQGAIYF
TGTGCCAGCTCACCATCCCAGGGGGCCATATATTTT
>TRBV9|17|few|TRBJ1-6|TRBD1
CASSNRRPGQGASPLHF
TGTGCCAGCAGTAATAGAAGACCGGGACAGGGGGCTTCACCCCTCCACTTT
>TRBV12-5|15|NA|TRBJ2-1|TRBD1
CASGQGAGSYNEQFF
TGTGCTAGTGGGCAGGGGGCAGGTTCCTACAATGAGCAGTTCTTC
>TRBV4-1|16|NA|TRBJ2-1|NA
CASSQDGAIIYNEQFF
TGCGCCAGCAGCCAAGATGGAGCCATAATCTACAATGAGCAGTTCTTC
>TRBV19|12|NA|TRBJ1-4|NA
CASSIPNEKLFF
TGTGCCAGTAGTATCCCTAATGAAAAACTGTTTTTT
>TRBV6-4|11|few|TRBJ2-5|NA
CASSYGRTQYF
TGTGCCAGCAGTTACGGGCGGACCCAGTACTTC
>TRBV6-4|14|few|TRBJ2-7|NA
CASSEIYTNYEQYF
TGTGCCAGCAGTGAAATTTACACGAACTACGAGCAGTACTTC
>TRBV11-3|15|NA|TRBJ1-1|TRBD1
CASSSTGGRGTEAFF
TGTGCCAGCAGCTCCACAGGGGGCAGAGGCACTGAAGCTTTCTTT
>TRBV9|14|NA|TRBJ2-5|NA
CASSVSGAPETQYF
TGTGCCAGCAGCGTTTCGGGGGCTCCGGAGACCCAGTACTTC
>TRBV5-1|17|NA|TRBJ2-3|NA
CASSQPPGQESTDTQYF
TGCGCCAGCAGCCAACCCCCCGGCCAAGAAAGCACAGATACGCAGTATTTT
>TRBV6-8|13|NA|TRBJ2-7|NA
CASSPGRRHEQYF
TGTGCCAGCAGTCCAGGCAGACGGCACGAGCAGTACTTC
>TRBV12-5|15|NA|TRBJ2-7|NA
CASGPHQGLSGEQYF
TGTGCTAGTGGTCCCCATCAAGGGCTGTCCGGCGAGCAGTACTTC
>TRBV5-1|18|NA|TRBJ2-6|TRBD1
CASSSSSGQGAGANVLTF
TGCGCCAGCAGCTCATCCTCGGGACAGGGGGCTGGGGCCAACGTCCTGACTTTC
>TRBV6-8|13|few|TRBJ1-4|NA
CASNGDPNEKLFF
TGTGCCAGCAACGGGGACCCTAATGAAAAACTGTTTTTT
>TRBV11-3|16|many|TRBJ2-7|NA
CASSLVAGRRTYEQYF
TGTGCCAGCAGCTTAGTTGCGGGACGTAGGACCTACGAGCAGTACTTC
>TRBV6-8|13|few|TRBJ1-5|NA
CASSGGSNQPQHF
TGTGCCAGCAGTGGGGGTAGCAATCAGCCCCAGCATTTT
>TRBV15|14|NA|TRBJ1-4|NA
CATSRDRGAEKLFF
TGTGCCACCAGCAGGGATAGGGGGGCTGAAAAACTGTTTTTT
>TRBV30|12|few|TRBJ1-2|NA
CAWSLGNYGYTF
TGTGCCTGGAGTTTGGGTAACTATGGCTACACCTTC
>TRBV11-3|14|NA|TRBJ1-2|NA
CASSFPQAAYGYTF
TGTGCCAGCAGCTTCCCACAGGCCGCCTATGGCTACACCTTC
>TRBV19|16|once|TRBJ2-3|TRBD2
CASSRTSGSLIDTQYF
TGTGCCAGTAGTAGGACTAGCGGGAGTTTGATAGATACGCAGTATTTT
>TRBV30|12|NA|TRBJ2-1|NA
CASGGGSNEQFF
TGTGCCTCCGGAGGAGGTTCAAATGAGCAGTTCTTC